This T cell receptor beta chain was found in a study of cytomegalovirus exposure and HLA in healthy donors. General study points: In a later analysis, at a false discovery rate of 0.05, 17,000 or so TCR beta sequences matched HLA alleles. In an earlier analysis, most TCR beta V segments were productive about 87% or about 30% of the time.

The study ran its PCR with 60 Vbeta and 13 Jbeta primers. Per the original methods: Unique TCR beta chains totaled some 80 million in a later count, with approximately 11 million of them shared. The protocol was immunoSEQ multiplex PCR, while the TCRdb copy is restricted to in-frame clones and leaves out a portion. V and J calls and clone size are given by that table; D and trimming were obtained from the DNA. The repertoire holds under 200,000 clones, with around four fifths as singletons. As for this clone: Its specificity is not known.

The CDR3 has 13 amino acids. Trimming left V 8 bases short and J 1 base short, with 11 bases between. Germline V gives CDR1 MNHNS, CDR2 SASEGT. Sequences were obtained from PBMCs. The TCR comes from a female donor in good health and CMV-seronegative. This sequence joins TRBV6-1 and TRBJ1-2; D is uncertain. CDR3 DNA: TGTGCCAGCGGGCACCTCCTTAACTATGGCTACACCTTC. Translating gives CASGHLLNYGYTF.